One sample yielded the 17 T cell receptor beta chains listed below, sequenced in a study of T cells in Graves' hyperthyroidism and ophthalmopathy. RNA transcripts provided the source from which TCR beta CDR3 regions were amplified. TCR CDR3 regions were first amplified by RT-PCR with HTBI primers. TCRdb reanalysed the multiplex PCR reads using MiXCR and keeps one entry per CDR3 protein. The table shows 600,000 to 850,000 distinct CDR3 sequences, with under 20% occurring only once. Sequencing was performed on blood. These receptors all come from a woman aged 45-59 years with Graves' hyperthyroidism that later progressed to Graves' ophthalmopathy.

This clonotype appeared many times. The rearrangement joins TRBV3-1 to TRBJ2-6; D ambiguous. Trimming left V 0 bases short and J 2 bases short, with 11 bases between. The CDR3 covers 17 residues. Looked up from germline, CDR1 is LGHDT and CDR2 is YNNKEL (reference sequence). The CDR3 loop reads CASSQEVGIAGANVLTF. CDR3 coding DNA: TGTGCCAGCAGCCAAGAAGTAGGGATCGCTGGGGCCAACGTCCTGACTTTC.

V usage is TRBV9 and J usage is TRBJ2-6; the match to TRBD2 covers 7 bases. V gave up 3 bases and J gave up 2 bases; unmatched junction bases: 11. CDR1 is SGDLS, CDR2 YYNGEE, per germline. The CDR3 has 18 amino acids. CDR3 protein: CASSGEAGRDPGANVLTF. CDR3 coding DNA: TGTGCCAGCAGCGGAGAGGCAGGGAGGGACCCTGGGGCCAACGTCCTGACTTTC. Using reference TRBV9 and TRBJ2-6 for the parts outside the CDR3, the full variable domain is DSGVTQTPKHLITATGQRVTLRCSPRSGDLSVYWYQQSLDQGLQFLIQYYNGEERAKGNILERFSAQQFPDLHSELNLSSLELGDSALYFCASSGEAGRDPGANVLTFGAGSRLTVL.

This clonotype was seen repeatedly, ten times or more. The rearrangement uses TRBV5-8 and TRBJ1-1; 8 bases map to TRBD1. The CDR3 has 14 amino acids. V shed 5 bases, J shed 5 bases, and the junction held 8 bases outside the gene matches. Germline V gene sequence: CDR1 SGHTS, CDR2 YDEGEE. This CDR3 reads CASSYGQGSTEAFF. The CDR3 nucleotides read TGTGCCAGCAGTTACGGACAGGGATCGACTGAAGCTTTCTTT.

This chain joins TRBV20-1 and TRBJ1-2; 7 bases align to TRBD1. The CDR3 spans 13 residues. With 2 bases clipped from V and 4 bases from J, the junction kept 4 bases outside the gene matches. The V gene's germline CDR1 is DFQATT and CDR2 SNEGSKA (reference sequence). CDR3 residues: CSARLNRGYGYTF. CDR3 DNA sequence: TGCAGTGCTAGACTCAACAGGGGCTATGGCTACACCTTC.

This clonotype was observed at least ten times. The gene calls are TRBV12-3 or TRBV12-4 and TRBJ1-3; 7 bases line up with TRBD1. The CDR3 totals 15 residues. The ends lost 6 bases at V and 0 bases at J; junction bases unmatched: 5. The CDR3 here is CASSRGQLSGNTIYF. DNA for the CDR3: TGTGCCAGCAGCCGGGGACAGCTCTCTGGAAACACCATATATTTT.

The V and J genes are TRBV12-3 or TRBV12-4 and TRBJ1-1; perhaps TRBD1 as D (6 bases). CDR3 length equals 13 residues. The V gene lost 7 bases and the J gene lost 6 bases, with 15 bases spanning the gap. CDR3 DNA: TGTGCCAGCATCATCGGGGGCTTGGCTGAAGCTTTCTTT. Protein product: CASIIGGLAEAFF.

The chain recombines TRBV19 with TRBJ1-6, with TRBD1 identical over 8 bases. V trimming: 4 bases; J trimming: 3 bases; junction bases outside the gene matches: 8. From germline, CDR1 is LNHDA and CDR2 SQIVND (reference sequence). This CDR3 is built from 17 residues. The CDR3 loop is CASSKQSGQDYNSPLHF. CDR3 DNA sequence: TGTGCCAGTAGTAAACAATCGGGACAGGACTATAATTCACCCCTCCACTTT.

This clonotype was picked up many times. The J gene is TRBJ2-7, the V gene TRBV2, with 8 bases lining up with TRBD2. This CDR3 has 14 amino acids. V lost 4 bases, J lost 2 bases, and 4 bases stayed unmatched. CDR1 is SNHLY, CDR2 FYNNEI, per germline. The CDR3 sequence: CASSVGTSTYEQYF. The CDR3 region has the DNA TGTGCCAGCAGTGTTGGGACTAGTACCTACGAGCAGTACTTC.

The CDR3 sequence is CASSSSTSGGAVTDTQYF. Written as DNA, the CDR3 is TGTGCCAGCAGTTCATCTACTAGCGGGGGGGCTGTCACAGATACGCAGTATTTT. The rearrangement joins TRBV27 to TRBJ2-3, with 13 bases aligning to TRBD2. The CDR3 has 18 residues. Germline CDR1 and CDR2: MNHEY and SMNVEV (reference sequence). After removal of 4 bases from V and 2 bases from J, the junction contained 9 bases not matched to a gene.

This clonotype was counted a few times. The chain carries TRBV20-1 and TRBJ1-5, with 7 bases lining up with TRBD1. The CDR3 loop spans 15 amino acids. With V trimmed by 5 bases and J by 1 base, 8 bases remained unmatched. Germline V CDR1 and CDR2: DFQATT, SNEGSKA (reference sequence). DNA for the CDR3: TGCAGTGCTGCCCTACAGGGGTCGAGCAATCAGCCCCAGCATTTT. Its translation is CSAALQGSSNQPQHF.

V is TRBV5-1 and J is TRBJ1-5; D gene uncertain. The CDR3 runs 17 residues. Between the trimmed V and J ends, which lost 4 bases and 0 bases, there was a span of 17 bases. CDR1 is SGHRS and CDR2 is YFSETQ in the germline V gene. The CDR3 DNA reads as TGCGCCAGCAGCCACCGTAGGGTCGCAAATAGCAATCAGCCCCAGCATTTT. Amino acids: CASSHRRVANSNQPQHF.

This chain links TRBV12-3 or TRBV12-4 with TRBJ2-2; D remains unclear. The CDR3 loop spans 14 amino acids. V lost 6 bases to trimming and J lost 2 bases, with 10 bases between them. In DNA, the CDR3 is TGTGCCAGCAGGCCCACAGTAAACACCGGGGAGCTGTTTTTT. Translating gives CASRPTVNTGELFF.

V usage is TRBV4-1 and J usage is TRBJ2-4; tentatively, D is TRBD1 (6 bases). From germline, CDR1 is MGHRA and CDR2 YSYEKL. This CDR3 has 15 amino acids. Trimming cost V 0 bases and J 2 bases, with 8 bases left between them. The CDR3 reads CASSQEQGSKNIQYF. CDR3 DNA sequence: TGCGCCAGCAGCCAAGAACAGGGTTCCAAAAACATTCAGTACTTC.

The rearrangement uses TRBV7-2 and TRBJ2-7, with D tentatively TRBD1 (5 bases). The CDR3 contains 12 residues. Trimming took off 6 bases at V and 3 bases at J, with 9 bases between the two ends. Germline CDR1 SGHTA, CDR2 FQGNSA. CDR3 sequence: CASSRQYYEQYF. The CDR3 region has the DNA TGTGCCAGCAGTCGACAGTACTACGAGCAGTACTTC.

V and J are TRBV19 and TRBJ1-5; perhaps TRBD1 as D (6 bases). The CDR3 totals 18 residues. From germline, CDR1 is LNHDA and CDR2 SQIVND (reference sequence). The V end was cut by 3 bases, the J end by 7 bases, with 25 bases between. The CDR3 DNA reads TGTGCCAGTAGTATGGACAGCGGAGGTGGGTCCGGGTGGCAGCCCCAGCATTTT. As protein: CASSMDSGGGSGWQPQHF. Using reference TRBV19 and TRBJ1-5 for the parts outside the CDR3, the full variable domain is DGGITQSPKYLFRKEGQNVTLSCEQNLNHDAMYWYRQDPGQGLRLIYYSQIVNDFQKGDIAEGYSVSREKKESFPLTVTSAQKNPTAFYLCASSMDSGGGSGWQPQHFGDGTRLSIL.

This clonotype was recorded a few times. The genes are TRBV15 and TRBJ1-2; D ambiguous. V lost 3 bases and J 6 bases, leaving 20 bases between the germline ends. CDR1 is LNHNV and CDR2 is YYDKDF in the germline V gene (reference sequence). The CDR3 has 16 amino acids. CDR3 nucleotides: TGTGCCACCAGCAGGACCCACAGCCCCTCCTTTCATGGCTACACCTTC. Translation: CATSRTHSPSFHGYTF.

This clonotype was counted a few times. J is TRBJ1-1 and V is TRBV18, with unresolved D. The ends were cut back, 1 base at V and 4 bases at J, with 13 bases in the middle. The CDR3 is made up of 15 amino acids. Germline-derived CDR1 and CDR2 are KGHSH and LQKENI. CDR3 region: CASSPLEGLRTEAFF. In DNA form, the CDR3 reads TGTGCCAGCTCACCACTGGAAGGCCTTCGCACTGAAGCTTTCTTT.